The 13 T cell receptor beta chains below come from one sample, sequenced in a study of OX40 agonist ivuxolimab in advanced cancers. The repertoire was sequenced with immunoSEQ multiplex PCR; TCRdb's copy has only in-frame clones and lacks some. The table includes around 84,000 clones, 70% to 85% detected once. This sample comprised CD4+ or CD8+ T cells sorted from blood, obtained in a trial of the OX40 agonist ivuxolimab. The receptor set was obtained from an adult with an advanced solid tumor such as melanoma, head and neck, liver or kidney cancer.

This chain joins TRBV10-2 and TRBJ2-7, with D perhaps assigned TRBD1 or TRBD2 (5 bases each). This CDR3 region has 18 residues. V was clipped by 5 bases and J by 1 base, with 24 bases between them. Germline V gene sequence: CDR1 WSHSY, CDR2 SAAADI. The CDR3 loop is CASSQFPPRGAGSYEQYF. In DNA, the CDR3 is TGCGCCAGCAGTCAATTCCCCCCTAGAGGGGCGGGTTCCTACGAGCAGTACTTC.

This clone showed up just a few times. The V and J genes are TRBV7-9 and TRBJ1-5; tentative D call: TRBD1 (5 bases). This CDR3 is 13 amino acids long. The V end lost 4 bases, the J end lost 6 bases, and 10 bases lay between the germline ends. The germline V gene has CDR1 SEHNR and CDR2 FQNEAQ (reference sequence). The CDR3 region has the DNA TGTGCCAGCAGCTCCCAGGGTGCTCAGCCCCAGCATTTT. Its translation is CASSSQGAQPQHF.

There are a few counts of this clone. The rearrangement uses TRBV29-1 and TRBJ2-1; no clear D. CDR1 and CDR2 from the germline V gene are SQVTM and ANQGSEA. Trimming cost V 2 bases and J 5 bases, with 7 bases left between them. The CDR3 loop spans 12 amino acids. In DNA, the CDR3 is TGCAGCGTTGAAATACAGAACAATGAGCAGTTCTTC. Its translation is CSVEIQNNEQFF.

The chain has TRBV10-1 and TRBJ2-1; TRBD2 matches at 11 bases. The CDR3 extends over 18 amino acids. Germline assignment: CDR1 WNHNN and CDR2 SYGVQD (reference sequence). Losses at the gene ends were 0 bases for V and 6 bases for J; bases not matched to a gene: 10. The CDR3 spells CASSESIGLAGGFNEQFF. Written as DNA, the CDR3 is TGCGCCAGCAGTGAGTCGATCGGTCTAGCGGGGGGATTCAATGAGCAGTTCTTC.

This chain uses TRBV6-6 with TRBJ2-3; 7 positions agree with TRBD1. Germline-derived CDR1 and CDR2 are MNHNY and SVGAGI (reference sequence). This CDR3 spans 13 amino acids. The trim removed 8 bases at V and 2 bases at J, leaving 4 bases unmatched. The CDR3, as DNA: TGTGCCAGCCTCGACAGGGTCACAGATACGCAGTATTTT. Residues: CASLDRVTDTQYF.

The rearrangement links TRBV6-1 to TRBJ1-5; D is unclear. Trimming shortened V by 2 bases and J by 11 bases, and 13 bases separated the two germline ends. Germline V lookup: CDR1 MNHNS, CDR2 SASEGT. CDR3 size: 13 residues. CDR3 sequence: CASSEIAGWAQHF. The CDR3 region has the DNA TGTGCCAGCAGTGAAATTGCGGGGTGGGCCCAGCATTTT.

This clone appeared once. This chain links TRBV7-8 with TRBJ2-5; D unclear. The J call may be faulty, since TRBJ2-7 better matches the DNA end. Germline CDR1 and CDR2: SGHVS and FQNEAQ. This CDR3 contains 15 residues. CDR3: CASSPRPGLSYEQYF. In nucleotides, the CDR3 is TGTGCCAGCAGCCCTAGGCCCGGCCTCTCCTACGAGCAGTACTTC.

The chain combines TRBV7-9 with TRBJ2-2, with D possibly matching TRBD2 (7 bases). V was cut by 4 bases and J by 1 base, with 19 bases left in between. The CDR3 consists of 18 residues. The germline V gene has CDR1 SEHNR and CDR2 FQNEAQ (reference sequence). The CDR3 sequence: CASSSGRGTIKNTGELFF. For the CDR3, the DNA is TGTGCCAGCAGCTCAGGGAGGGGGACCATAAAGAACACCGGGGAGCTGTTTTTT.

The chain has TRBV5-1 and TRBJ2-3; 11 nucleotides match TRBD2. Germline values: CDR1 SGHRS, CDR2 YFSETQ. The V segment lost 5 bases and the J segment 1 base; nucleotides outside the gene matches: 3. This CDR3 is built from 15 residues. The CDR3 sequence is CASRTSGSGTDTQYF. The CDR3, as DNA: TGCGCCAGCAGAACTAGCGGGAGTGGCACAGATACGCAGTATTTT.

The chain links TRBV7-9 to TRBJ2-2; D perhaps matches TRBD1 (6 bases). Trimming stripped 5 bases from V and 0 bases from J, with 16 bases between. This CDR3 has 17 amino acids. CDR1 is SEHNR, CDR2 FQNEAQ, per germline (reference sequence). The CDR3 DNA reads TGTGCCAGCAGCCCGGGCAGGGGAAAAGCGAACACCGGGGAGCTGTTTTTT. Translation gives CASSPGRGKANTGELFF. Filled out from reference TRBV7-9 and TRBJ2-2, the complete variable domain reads DTGVSQNPRHKITKRGQNVTFRCDPISEHNRLYWYRQTLGQGPEFLTYFQNEAQLEKSRLLSDRFSAERPKGSFSTLEIQRTEQGDSAMYLCASSPGRGKANTGELFFGEGSRLTVL.

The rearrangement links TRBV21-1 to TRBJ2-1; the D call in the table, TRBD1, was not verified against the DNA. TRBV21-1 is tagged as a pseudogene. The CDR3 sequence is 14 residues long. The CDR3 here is CASSKRKNQGGRIF. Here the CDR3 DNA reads TGTGCCAGCAGCAAAAGAAAGAACCAGGGTGGTAGGATCTTC.

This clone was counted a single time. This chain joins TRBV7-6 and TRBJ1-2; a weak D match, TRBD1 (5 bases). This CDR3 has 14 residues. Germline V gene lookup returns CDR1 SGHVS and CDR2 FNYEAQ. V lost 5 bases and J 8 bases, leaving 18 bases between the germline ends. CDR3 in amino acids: CASSPRQSGGGYTF. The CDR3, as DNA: TGTGCCAGCAGCCCCCGACAGAGCGGGGGGGGCTACACCTTC.

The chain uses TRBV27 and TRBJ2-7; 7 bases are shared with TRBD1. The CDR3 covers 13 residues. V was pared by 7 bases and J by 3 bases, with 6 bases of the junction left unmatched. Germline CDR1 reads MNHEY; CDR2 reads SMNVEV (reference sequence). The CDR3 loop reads CASKRGPLYEQYF. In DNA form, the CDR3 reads TGTGCCAGCAAAAGGGGGCCCCTCTACGAGCAGTACTTC.